Listed here is a single T cell receptor (beta chain). This entry belongs to a study of T cell clones after liver transplantation. In germline, CDR1 is SGDLS, CDR2 YYNGEE. This CDR3 has 16 amino acids. V was pared by 0 bases and J by 0 bases, with 2 bases of the junction left unmatched. The protocol was immunoSEQ multiplex PCR, while the TCRdb copy is restricted to in-frame clones and leaves out a portion. Of tens of thousands of clones detected, 75% to 80% appear once; the ten largest clones hold roughly a third. The chain recombines TRBV9 with TRBJ2-1; TRBD2 aligns across 8 bases. The material sequenced was CD8+ T cells from blood, taken approximately 54 months after liver transplant. The sequence was obtained from a human patient who received a liver transplant. These T cells may partly come from the graft donor. The CDR3 loop reads CASSVEAGASYNEQFF. In nucleotides, the CDR3 is TGTGCCAGCAGCGTAGAAGCGGGGGCCTCCTACAATGAGCAGTTCTTC.